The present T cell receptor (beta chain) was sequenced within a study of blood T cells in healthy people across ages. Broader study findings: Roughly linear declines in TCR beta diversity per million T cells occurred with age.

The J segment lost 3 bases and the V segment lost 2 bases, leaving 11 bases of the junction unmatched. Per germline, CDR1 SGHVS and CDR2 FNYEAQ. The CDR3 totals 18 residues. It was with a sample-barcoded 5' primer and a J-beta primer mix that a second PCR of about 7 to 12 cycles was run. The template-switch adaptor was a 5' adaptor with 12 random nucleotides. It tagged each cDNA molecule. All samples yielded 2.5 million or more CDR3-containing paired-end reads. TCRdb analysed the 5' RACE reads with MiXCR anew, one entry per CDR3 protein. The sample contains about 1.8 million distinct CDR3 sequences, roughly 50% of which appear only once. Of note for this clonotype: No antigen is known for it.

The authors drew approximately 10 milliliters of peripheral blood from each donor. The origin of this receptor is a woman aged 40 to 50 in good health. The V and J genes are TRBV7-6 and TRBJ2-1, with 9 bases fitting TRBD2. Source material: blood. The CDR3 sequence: CASSLRIAGARVYNEQFF. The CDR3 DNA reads TGTGCCAGCAGCTTACGAATAGCGGGGGCCCGAGTCTACAATGAGCAGTTCTTC.